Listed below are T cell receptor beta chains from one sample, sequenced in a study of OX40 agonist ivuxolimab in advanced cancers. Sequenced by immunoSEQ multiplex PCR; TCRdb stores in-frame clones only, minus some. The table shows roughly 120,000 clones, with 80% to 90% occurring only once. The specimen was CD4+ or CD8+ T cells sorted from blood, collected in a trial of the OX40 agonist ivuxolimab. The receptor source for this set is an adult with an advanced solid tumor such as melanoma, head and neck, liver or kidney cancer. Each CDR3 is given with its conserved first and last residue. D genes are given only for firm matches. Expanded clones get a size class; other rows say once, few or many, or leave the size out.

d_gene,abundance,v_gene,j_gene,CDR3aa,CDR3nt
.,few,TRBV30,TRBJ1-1,CAWAGGGGAFF,TGTGCCTGGGCAGGAGGCGGTGGAGCTTTCTTT
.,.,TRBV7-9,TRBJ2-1,CASSLSSSMAEQFF,TGTGCCAGCAGCTTAAGTAGCTCGATGGCCGAGCAGTTCTTC
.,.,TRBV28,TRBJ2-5,CASSLPLSWGPQETQYF,TGTGCCAGCAGTTTACCTTTATCGTGGGGTCCGCAAGAGACCCAGTACTTC
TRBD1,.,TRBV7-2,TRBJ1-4,CASSWEPPGQGYEKLFF,TGTGCCAGCAGCTGGGAGCCCCCGGGACAGGGTTATGAAAAACTGTTTTTT
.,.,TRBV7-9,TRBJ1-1,CASSSRAGEAFF,TGTGCCAGCAGCTCCAGGGCCGGTGAAGCTTTCTTT
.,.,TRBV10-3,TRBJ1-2,CAISGENYGYTF,TGTGCCATCAGTGGAGAAAACTATGGCTACACCTTC
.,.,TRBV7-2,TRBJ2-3,CASSLPNTDTQYF,TGTGCCAGCAGCTTACCGAACACAGATACGCAGTATTTT
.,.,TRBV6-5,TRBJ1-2,CASRQDSYGYTF,TGTGCCAGCAGGCAGGACAGCTATGGCTACACCTTC
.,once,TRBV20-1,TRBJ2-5,CSAKKETQYF,TGCAGTGCTAAAAAAGAGACCCAGTACTTC
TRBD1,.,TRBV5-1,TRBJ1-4,CASSSSTGEGEKLFF,TGCGCCAGCAGCTCATCGACAGGGGAGGGTGAAAAACTGTTTTTT
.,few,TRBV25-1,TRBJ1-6,CASSEYTGFSPLHF,TGTGCCAGCAGTGAATATACGGGGTTTTCACCCCTCCACTTT
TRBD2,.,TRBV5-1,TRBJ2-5,CASSFLGTTFGETQYF,TGCGCCAGCAGCTTCTTAGGGACTACCTTTGGGGAGACCCAGTACTTC
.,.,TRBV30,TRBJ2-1,CAWGNSVNRFF,TGTGCCTGGGGTAATAGTGTTAATAGGTTCTTC
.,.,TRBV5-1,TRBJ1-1,CASSLNSGNTEAFF,TGCGCCAGCAGCTTGAATTCGGGGAACACTGAAGCTTTCTTT
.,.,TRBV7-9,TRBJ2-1,CASSFGRGLGTFYNEQFF,TGTGCCAGCAGCTTTGGTAGGGGCCTAGGGACTTTCTACAATGAGCAGTTCTTC
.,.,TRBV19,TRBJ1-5,CASSIAPARANQPQHF,TGTGCCAGTAGTATTGCCCCCGCCAGGGCCAATCAGCCCCAGCATTTT
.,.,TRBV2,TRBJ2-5,CASSGETQYF,TGTGCCAGCAGTGGGGAGACCCAGTACTTC
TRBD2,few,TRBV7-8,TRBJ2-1,CASSRIRDYKFF,TGTGCCAGCAGCCGTATCCGGGACTACAAGTTCTTC
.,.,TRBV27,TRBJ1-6,CASFPQGAQNSPLHF,TGTGCCAGCTTCCCCCAAGGGGCGCAGAATTCACCCCTCCACTTT
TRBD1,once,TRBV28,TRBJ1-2,CASSLGSTGGNTF,TGTGCCAGCAGTCTTGGCAGTACAGGGGGAAACACCTTC
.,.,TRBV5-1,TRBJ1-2,CASSPNQGSGYTF,TGCGCCAGCAGCCCCAATCAGGGTTCTGGCTACACCTTC
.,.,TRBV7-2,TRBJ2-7,CASRSDGGGARQYF,TGTGCCAGCAGATCAGACGGGGGAGGTGCACGGCAGTACTTC
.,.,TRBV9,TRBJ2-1,CASSVAVGAGYNEQFF,TGTGCCAGCAGCGTAGCTGTCGGTGCGGGGTACAATGAGCAGTTCTTC